The 32 T cell receptor beta chains below come from one sample, sequenced in a study of blood T cell repertoires in COVID-19 (dated by TCRdb to the early 2020s). The library relied on the immunoSEQ multiplex PCR assay. TCRdb stores this immuneACCESS table with in-frame sequences only. Part of the clones is absent; in the studies checked, under half of the shortfall reflects unresolved V genes, and no reason is known for the rest. The sample yields 210,000 or so clones; about 88% were counted once. The top ten constitute less than 3.5% of the sample. Sequencing was done on a sample of peripheral blood. The source is a woman aged 55-69 years with acute or convalescent COVID-19.

This clone was observed once. The chain is built from TRBV27 and TRBJ1-4, with 7 bases matching TRBD1. V was clipped by 6 bases and J by 4 bases; unmatched bases: 8. Looked up from germline, CDR1 is MNHEY and CDR2 is SMNVEV (reference sequence). The CDR3 runs to 15 residues. The CDR3 DNA reads TGTGCCAGCAGACAACCGGGACAGTATAATGAAAAACTGTTTTTT. This encodes CASRQPGQYNEKLFF.

This clone has a single count. The rearrangement uses TRBV30 and TRBJ1-4; 10 bases are a match to TRBD1. Per germline, CDR1 GTSNPN and CDR2 SVGIG (reference sequence). J lost 8 bases, V lost 0 bases, and 6 bases had no gene match. The CDR3 has 15 amino acids. The CDR3, as DNA: TGTGCCTGGAGTGTAAGTTTGACAGGGGGCGAAAAACTGTTTTTT. This codes for CAWSVSLTGGEKLFF.

The J gene is TRBJ2-7, the V gene TRBV28, with TRBD1 as a possible D gene (6 bases). The CDR3 is 15 amino acids. Germline CDR1 and CDR2: MDHEN and SYDVKM. V lost 6 bases and J lost 6, with 21 bases in between. CDR3 nucleotide sequence: TGTGCCAGCAGCCTACCTCCGGGACACGGCTCCGAGCAGTACTTC. Its translation: CASSLPPGHGSEQYF.

The chain links TRBV7-9 to TRBJ2-3; D remains unclear. Germline assignment: CDR1 SEHNR and CDR2 FQNEAQ (reference sequence). Between the trimmed V and J ends, which lost 4 bases and 5 bases, there was a span of 7 bases. CDR3 size: 12 residues. This chain's CDR3 is CASSSVGDTQYF. The CDR3 DNA sequence: TGTGCCAGCAGCTCTGTCGGAGATACGCAGTATTTT.

The chain recombines TRBV4-3 with TRBJ1-2, with 9 bases that match TRBD1. Germline loops: CDR1 LGHNA, CDR2 YSLEER. The CDR3 is made up of 15 amino acids. Germline trimming cut 5 bases from V and 7 bases from J; bases unmatched to any gene: 11. CDR3 in amino acids: CASSYSGTGTGGYTF. The CDR3 DNA sequence: TGCGCCAGCAGCTATTCCGGGACAGGGACTGGTGGCTACACCTTC.

This sequence joins TRBV6-2 or TRBV6-3 and TRBJ2-7; 7 nucleotides agree with TRBD2. V shed 8 bases, J shed 3 bases, and the junction held 10 bases outside the gene matches. CDR3 size: 14 residues. The germline gives CDR1 MNHEY, CDR2 SVGEGT. The CDR3 DNA reads as TGTGCCAGCCGCCCTCTCGGGAGGTTCTACGAGCAGTACTTC. Translating gives CASRPLGRFYEQYF.

The chain links TRBV7-6 to TRBJ1-6, with D unclear. Germline loops: CDR1 SGHVS, CDR2 FNYEAQ. This CDR3 is built from 14 residues. Trimming took off 5 bases at V and 1 base at J, with 6 bases between the two ends. CDR3 coding DNA: TGTGCCAGCAGCCTTCTTTCCTATAATTCACCCCTCCACTTT. Translation gives CASSLLSYNSPLHF.

This chain links TRBV4-1 with TRBJ2-1; TRBD2 might be the D (6 bases). V was pared by 1 base and J by 3 bases, with 13 bases between. CDR3 size: 16 residues. Germline loops: CDR1 MGHRA, CDR2 YSYEKL. The CDR3 here is CASSQVPGGSYNEQFF. The DNA of the CDR3 is TGCGCCAGCAGCCAAGTCCCCGGAGGGAGCTACAATGAGCAGTTCTTC.

The chain carries TRBV19 and TRBJ1-2, with D hard to call. V was shortened by 5 bases and J by 0 bases, with 7 bases between the two germline ends. The CDR3 has 13 amino acids. CDR1 and CDR2 (germline): LNHDA, SQIVND (reference sequence). The CDR3 here is CASSDGANYGYTF. The CDR3 DNA reads TGTGCCAGTAGTGACGGAGCTAACTATGGCTACACCTTC.

The table lists this clone with a count of one. The V call is TRBV6-2 or TRBV6-3, the J call TRBJ2-6; TRBD1 aligns across 7 bases. Germline-derived CDR1 and CDR2 are MNHEY and SVGEGT. V dropped 5 bases and J dropped 0; count of bases not matched to a gene: 4. The CDR3 is 16 amino acids. The CDR3 reads CASSGRGSSGANVLTF. Here the CDR3 DNA reads TGTGCCAGCAGTGGCAGGGGGAGCTCTGGGGCCAACGTCCTGACTTTC.

V and J are TRBV28 and TRBJ2-7, with TRBD2 matching over 8 bases. CDR3 length: 15 residues. Unmatched junction bases numbered 8, after V lost 4 bases and J lost 3 bases. Germline V gene sequence: CDR1 MDHEN, CDR2 SYDVKM. CDR3 in amino acids: CASSSPSSGLYEQYF. The DNA of the CDR3 is TGTGCCAGCAGTTCCCCCTCTAGCGGGCTCTACGAGCAGTACTTC.

The chain carries TRBV5-1 and TRBJ2-5; 7 nucleotides match TRBD1. The V gene's germline CDR1 is SGHRS and CDR2 YFSETQ. This CDR3 is 15 amino acids long. J gave up 5 bases and V 4 bases, and 11 bases lay outside the gene matches. The CDR3 DNA reads TGCGCCAGCAGCCGGCTAAGAGGGGGCGCGGAGACCCAGTACTTC. Translating gives CASSRLRGGAETQYF.

The V call is TRBV6-1, the J call TRBJ2-7, with TRBD1 as a possible D gene (7 bases). The ends were cut back, 7 bases at V and 7 bases at J, with 17 bases in the middle. This CDR3 comprises 13 residues. Germline lookup yields CDR1 MNHNS and CDR2 SASEGT. The CDR3 spells CASKLRSGGEQYF. In nucleotides, the CDR3 is TGTGCCAGCAAGTTACGTTCAGGGGGGGAGCAGTACTTC.

The chain couples TRBV6-6 to TRBJ2-5; maybe TRBD2 (7 bases). The CDR3 length is 16 residues. Trimming left V 2 bases short and J 0 bases short, with 13 bases between. Germline assignment: CDR1 MNHNY and CDR2 SVGAGI (reference sequence). CDR3 DNA sequence: TGTGCCAGCAGTTACCTGGGGGGGCGCGACCAAGAGACCCAGTACTTC. The encoded protein is CASSYLGGRDQETQYF.

This rearrangement joins TRBV29-1 to TRBJ2-7, with 8 bases that match TRBD1. Germline values: CDR1 SQVTM, CDR2 ANQGSEA. Trimming at V came to 6 bases and at J to 3 bases, leaving 4 bases not matched to a gene. The CDR3 contains 12 residues. In DNA form, the CDR3 reads TGCAGCGTCGGACAGGGAGACTACGAGCAGTACTTC. Translated: CSVGQGDYEQYF.

This sequence joins TRBV7-8 and TRBJ2-7, with 7 bases matching TRBD2. Germline CDR1 SGHVS, CDR2 FQNEAQ. The CDR3 contains 15 residues. V shed 3 bases and J 4 bases; nucleotides not matched to a gene: 9. The CDR3 nucleotides read TGTGCCAGCAGCTTGGGTACGGGGGGTCGGTACGAGCAGTACTTC. Its protein is CASSLGTGGRYEQYF.

This rearrangement joins TRBV6-5 to TRBJ1-4; TRBD1 aligns across 8 bases. The CDR3 length is 14 residues. Germline V gene data show CDR1 as MNHEY and CDR2 as SVGAGI. J lost 8 bases, V lost 2 bases, and 4 bases had no gene match. CDR3 coding DNA: TGTGCCAGCAGTTACGGACAGGGTAGGGAAAAACTGTTTTTT. This codes for CASSYGQGREKLFF.

J is TRBJ2-1 and V is TRBV9; D gene ambiguous. V lost 0 bases and J lost 6, with 7 bases in between. This CDR3 region has 13 residues. Looked up from germline, CDR1 is SGDLS and CDR2 is YYNGEE. The DNA for the CDR3 is TGTGCCAGCAGCGTAGCACCGAGCAATGAGCAGTTCTTC. Translating it yields CASSVAPSNEQFF.

This clone has just a few counts. The chain is built from TRBV7-2 and TRBJ1-2; D unresolved. CDR3 length equals 14 residues. The ends were cut back, 0 bases at V and 4 bases at J, with 9 bases in the middle. Germline CDR1 SGHTA, CDR2 FQGNSA. In DNA form, the CDR3 reads TGTGCCAGCAGCTTAGCGTCAGCGACCTATGGCTACACCTTC. It codes for CASSLASATYGYTF. Variable domain in full (rest from reference TRBV7-2 and TRBJ1-2): GAGVSQSPSNKVTEKGKDVELRCDPISGHTALYWYRQSLGQGLEFLIYFQGNSAPDKSGLPSDRFSAERTGGSVSTLTIQRTQQEDSAVYLCASSLASATYGYTFGSGTRLTVV.

This clone has more than one count but fewer than ten. The chain employs TRBV21-1 and TRBJ1-6; the table calls TRBD1, which could not be checked here. TRBV21-1 has pseudogene status. The CDR3 contains 15 residues. Here the CDR3 reads CASSVRGLRNSPLHF. The CDR3 DNA reads as TGTGCCAGCAGCGTCAGGGGGCTTCGTAATTCACCCCTCCACTTT.

V gene TRBV29-1 combines with J gene TRBJ1-3; the match to TRBD1 covers 7 bases. Germline CDR1 SQVTM, CDR2 ANQGSEA. V shed 6 bases and J 3 bases; nucleotides not matched to a gene: 5. This CDR3 contains 13 residues. The CDR3 loop is CSVRQGGGNTIYF. DNA of the CDR3: TGCAGCGTACGCCAGGGGGGTGGAAACACCATATATTTT.

The chain links TRBV27 to TRBJ1-6, with D perhaps TRBD1 (5 bases). Germline V gene lookup returns CDR1 MNHEY and CDR2 SMNVEV (reference sequence). The germline V and J ends were trimmed by 10 bases and 7 bases, with 17 bases remaining between them. This CDR3 spans 14 amino acids. Here the CDR3 DNA reads TGTGCCACAGGGAGGGACCGACGGAATTCACCCCTCCACTTT. Protein: CATGRDRRNSPLHF.

This chain joins TRBV10-1 and TRBJ1-1; D unclear. V was shortened by 3 bases and J by 1 base, with 12 bases between the two germline ends. The CDR3 runs to 15 residues. Germline V CDR1 and CDR2: WNHNN, SYGVQD (reference sequence). Here the CDR3 reads CASSESSIGNTEAFF. The CDR3 coding sequence is TGCGCCAGCAGTGAATCATCCATCGGGAACACTGAAGCTTTCTTT.

The chain recombines TRBV2 with TRBJ2-7; D is unresolved. With 4 bases removed from V and 0 bases from J, the gap between germline ends came to 4 bases. Germline V gives CDR1 SNHLY, CDR2 FYNNEI. The CDR3 is 12 residues long. The CDR3 reads CASSASSYEQYF. The CDR3 DNA follows: TGTGCCAGCAGTGCTAGCTCCTACGAGCAGTACTTC.

V gene TRBV28 combines with J gene TRBJ2-5, with 7 bases matching TRBD1. CDR1 is MDHEN, CDR2 SYDVKM, per germline. CDR3 length equals 17 residues. J lost 4 bases, V lost 6 bases, and 17 bases had no gene match. The CDR3 protein is CASSPRTHRGIGETQYF. Here the CDR3 DNA reads TGTGCCAGCAGCCCGCGGACCCACAGGGGTATCGGAGAGACCCAGTACTTC.

This rearrangement joins TRBV6-5 to TRBJ2-7; D possibly corresponds to TRBD1 (6 bases). The germline gives CDR1 MNHEY, CDR2 SVGAGI. Deletions cut 8 bases from V and 9 bases from J, with 14 bases between. This CDR3 is built from 11 residues. CDR3 residues: CASGTGSLQYF. Written as DNA, the CDR3 is TGTGCCAGCGGCACAGGGTCATTGCAGTACTTC.

This chain uses TRBV5-6 with TRBJ2-1; 8 positions match TRBD2. This CDR3 spans 15 amino acids. CDR1 and CDR2 from the germline V gene are SGHDT and YYEEEE. The trim removed 6 bases at V and 8 bases at J, leaving 13 bases unmatched. The CDR3 spells CASTIRGGLVYEQFF. The CDR3 bases are TGTGCCAGCACCATTCGGGGGGGACTAGTCTATGAGCAGTTCTTC.

The V gene is TRBV7-7, the J gene TRBJ2-1, with 8 nucleotides matching TRBD2. The ends lost 1 base at V and 6 bases at J; junction bases unmatched: 5. CDR1 SSHAT and CDR2 FNYEAQ come from the germline V gene (reference sequence). The CDR3 spans 15 residues. The DNA of the CDR3 is TGTGCCAGCAGCTTAGGTGGCGGGAGGCCCAATGAGCAGTTCTTC. Translating it yields CASSLGGGRPNEQFF.

The rearrangement uses TRBV6-2 or TRBV6-3 and TRBJ2-1; 13 positions match TRBD2. Germline V lookup: CDR1 MNHEY, CDR2 SVGEGT. The J segment lost 6 bases and the V segment lost 3 bases, leaving 8 bases of the junction unmatched. The CDR3 totals 17 residues. Here the CDR3 DNA reads TGTGCCAGCAGTTATCCTGCCGGACTAGCGGGAGTCAATGAGCAGTTCTTC. It is translated as CASSYPAGLAGVNEQFF.

The chain employs TRBV29-1 and TRBJ2-6; 7 bases match TRBD2. In germline, CDR1 is SQVTM, CDR2 ANQGSEA. Trimming cost V 4 bases and J 0 bases; bases outside gene matches: 0. This CDR3 contains 14 residues. The CDR3 loop reads CSVGGGSGANVLTF. The CDR3 coding sequence is TGCAGCGTTGGGGGGGGCTCTGGGGCCAACGTCCTGACTTTC.

Concerning this clone: Other DNA sequences in this specimen translate into the identical CDR3. The chain recombines TRBV18 with TRBJ1-5, with 11 positions matching TRBD1. CDR1 is KGHSH, CDR2 LQKENI, per germline. The CDR3 spans 15 residues. The V segment lost 3 bases and the J segment 5 bases; nucleotides outside the gene matches: 3. DNA of the CDR3: TGTGCCAGCTCACCGGACAGGGGGCTCGATCAGCCCCAGCATTTT. Encoded protein: CASSPDRGLDQPQHF.

The chain is built from TRBV7-2 and TRBJ2-7; 8 nucleotides agree with TRBD1. Per the germline V gene, CDR1 is SGHTA and CDR2 is FQGNSA. The CDR3 extends over 16 amino acids. V shed 2 bases, J shed 1 base, and the junction held 7 bases outside the gene matches. In DNA, the CDR3 is TGTGCCAGCAGCTTATCCACAGGGGGACGATCCTACGAGCAGTACTTC. Residues: CASSLSTGGRSYEQYF.